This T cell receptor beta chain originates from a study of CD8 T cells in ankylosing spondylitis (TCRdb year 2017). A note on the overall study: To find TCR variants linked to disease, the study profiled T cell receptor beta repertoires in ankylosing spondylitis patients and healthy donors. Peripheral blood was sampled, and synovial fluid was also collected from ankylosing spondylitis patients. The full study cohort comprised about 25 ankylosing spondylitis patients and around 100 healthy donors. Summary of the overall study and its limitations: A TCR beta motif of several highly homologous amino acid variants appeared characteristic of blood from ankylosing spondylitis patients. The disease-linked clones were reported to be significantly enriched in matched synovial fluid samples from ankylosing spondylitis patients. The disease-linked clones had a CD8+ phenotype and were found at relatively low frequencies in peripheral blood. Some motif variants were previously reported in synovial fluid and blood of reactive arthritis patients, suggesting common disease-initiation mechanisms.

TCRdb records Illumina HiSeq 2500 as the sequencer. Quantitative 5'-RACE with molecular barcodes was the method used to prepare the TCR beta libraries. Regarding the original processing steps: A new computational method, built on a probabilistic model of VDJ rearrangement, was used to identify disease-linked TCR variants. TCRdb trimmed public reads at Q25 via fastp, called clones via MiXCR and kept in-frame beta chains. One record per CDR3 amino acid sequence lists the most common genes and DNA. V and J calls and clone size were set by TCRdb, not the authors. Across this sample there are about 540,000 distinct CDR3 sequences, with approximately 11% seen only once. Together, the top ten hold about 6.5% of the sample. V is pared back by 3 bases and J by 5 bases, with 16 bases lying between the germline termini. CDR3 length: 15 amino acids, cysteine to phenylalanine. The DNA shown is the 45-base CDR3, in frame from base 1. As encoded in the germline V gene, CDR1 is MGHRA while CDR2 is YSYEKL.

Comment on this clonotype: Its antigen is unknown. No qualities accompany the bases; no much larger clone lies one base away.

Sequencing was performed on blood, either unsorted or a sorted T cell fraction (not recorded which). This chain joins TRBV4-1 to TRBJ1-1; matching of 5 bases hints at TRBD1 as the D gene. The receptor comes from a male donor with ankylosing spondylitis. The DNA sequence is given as TGCGCCAGCAGCCAGTCAGGGAGGGCTTGGACTGAAGCTTTCTTT. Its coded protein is CASSQSGRAWTEAFF.